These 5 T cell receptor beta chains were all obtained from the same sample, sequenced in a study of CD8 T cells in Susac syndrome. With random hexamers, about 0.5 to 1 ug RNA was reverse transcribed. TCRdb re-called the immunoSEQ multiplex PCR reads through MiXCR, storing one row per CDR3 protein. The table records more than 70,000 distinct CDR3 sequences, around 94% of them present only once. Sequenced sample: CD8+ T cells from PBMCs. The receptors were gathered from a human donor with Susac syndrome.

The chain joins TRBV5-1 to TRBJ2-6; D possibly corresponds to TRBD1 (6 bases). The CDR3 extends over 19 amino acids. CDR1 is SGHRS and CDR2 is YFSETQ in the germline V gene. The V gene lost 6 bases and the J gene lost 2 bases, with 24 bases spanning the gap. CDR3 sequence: CASTLFGQPEFPGANVLTF. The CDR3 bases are TGCGCCAGCACCTTATTTGGACAGCCCGAGTTTCCTGGGGCCAACGTCCTGACTTTC.

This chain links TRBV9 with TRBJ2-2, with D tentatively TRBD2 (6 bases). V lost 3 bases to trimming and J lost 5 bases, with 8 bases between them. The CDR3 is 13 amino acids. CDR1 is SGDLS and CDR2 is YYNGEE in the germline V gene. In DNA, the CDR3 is TGTGCCAGCAGCGCAGGGAGGACCGGGGAGCTGTTTTTT. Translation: CASSAGRTGELFF.

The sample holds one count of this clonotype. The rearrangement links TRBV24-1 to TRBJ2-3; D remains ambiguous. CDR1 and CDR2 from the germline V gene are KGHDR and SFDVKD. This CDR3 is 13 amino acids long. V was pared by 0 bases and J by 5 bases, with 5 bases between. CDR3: CATSDLQEDTQYF. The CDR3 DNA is TGTGCCACCAGTGATTTGCAAGAAGATACGCAGTATTTT.

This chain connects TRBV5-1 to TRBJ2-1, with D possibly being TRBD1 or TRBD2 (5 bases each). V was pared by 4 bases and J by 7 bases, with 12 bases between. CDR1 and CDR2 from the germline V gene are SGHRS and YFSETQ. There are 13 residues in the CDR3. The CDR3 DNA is TGCGCCAGCAGCGGGAGTCAGGGAAATGAGCAGTTCTTC. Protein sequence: CASSGSQGNEQFF.

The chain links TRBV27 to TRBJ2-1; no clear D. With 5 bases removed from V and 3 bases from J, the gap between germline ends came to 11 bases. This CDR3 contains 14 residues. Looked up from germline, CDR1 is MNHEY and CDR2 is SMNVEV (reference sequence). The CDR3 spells CASSPDDLYNEQFF. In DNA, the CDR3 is TGTGCCAGCAGTCCCGACGATCTCTACAATGAGCAGTTCTTC.